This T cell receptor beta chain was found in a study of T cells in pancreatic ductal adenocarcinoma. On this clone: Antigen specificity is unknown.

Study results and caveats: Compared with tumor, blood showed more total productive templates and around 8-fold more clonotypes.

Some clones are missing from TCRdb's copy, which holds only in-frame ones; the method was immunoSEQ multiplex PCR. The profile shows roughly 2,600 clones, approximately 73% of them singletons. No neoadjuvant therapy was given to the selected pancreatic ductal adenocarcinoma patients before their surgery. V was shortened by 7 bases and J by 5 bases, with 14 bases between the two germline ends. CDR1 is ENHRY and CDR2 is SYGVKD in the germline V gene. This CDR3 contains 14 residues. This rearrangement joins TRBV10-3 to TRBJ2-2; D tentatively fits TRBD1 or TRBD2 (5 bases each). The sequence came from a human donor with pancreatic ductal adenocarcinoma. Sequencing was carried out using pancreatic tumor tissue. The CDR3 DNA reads TGTGCCATCAATGAACGGGGCCGTACCGGGGAGCTGTTTTTT. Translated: CAINERGRTGELFF.